Here is one T cell receptor beta chain with its context. What it recognizes is unknown. Combining a sample-barcoded 5' primer with a J-beta primer mix, a second PCR ran for roughly 6 to 12 cycles. All cDNA molecules were each tagged by a template-switch adaptor with 12 random nucleotides. Using its own MiXCR run on the 5' RACE reads, TCRdb lists one record per CDR3 protein. The sample includes about 580,000 distinct CDR3 sequences, 45% to 55% of them seen just once. The entry originates in a study of blood T cells in healthy people across ages. Germline assignment: CDR1 LGHDT and CDR2 YNNKEL (reference sequence). The CDR3 has 14 residues. Trimming cost V 3 bases and J 7 bases, with 13 bases left between them. Regarding the study as a whole: Older individuals had lower TCR beta diversity per million T cells (the decline was roughly linear). The study found TCR beta diversity correlated strongly with naive T cell percentage.

The chain has TRBV3-1 and TRBJ2-1, with D perhaps matching TRBD2 (7 bases). The sequence was obtained from a man older than 75 in good health. The sequencing sample was made of blood. The CDR3 reads CASSQGGAGNEQFF. Written as DNA, the CDR3 is TGTGCCAGCAGCCAGGGGGGGGCTGGGAATGAGCAGTTCTTC.